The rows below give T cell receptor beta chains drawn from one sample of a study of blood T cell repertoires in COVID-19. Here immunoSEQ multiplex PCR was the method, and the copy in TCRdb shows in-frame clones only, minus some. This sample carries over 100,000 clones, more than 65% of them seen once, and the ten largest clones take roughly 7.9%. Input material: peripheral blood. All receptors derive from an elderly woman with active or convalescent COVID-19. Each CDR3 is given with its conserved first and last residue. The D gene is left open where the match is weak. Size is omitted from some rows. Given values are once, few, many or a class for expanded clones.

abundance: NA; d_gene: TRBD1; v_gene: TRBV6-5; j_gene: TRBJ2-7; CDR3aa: CASSLGGDRAYEQYF; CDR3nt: TGTGCCAGCAGCCTTGGAGGGGACAGGGCGTACGAGCAGTACTTC
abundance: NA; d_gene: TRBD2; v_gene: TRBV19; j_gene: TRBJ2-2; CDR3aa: CASSIPGLPNTGELFF; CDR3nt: TGTGCCAGTAGTATCCCGGGACTACCAAACACCGGGGAGCTGTTTTTT
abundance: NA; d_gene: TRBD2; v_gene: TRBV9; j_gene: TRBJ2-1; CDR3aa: CASSVGLAGETPYNEQFF; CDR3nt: TGTGCCAGCAGCGTAGGACTAGCGGGAGAAACCCCCTACAATGAGCAGTTCTTC
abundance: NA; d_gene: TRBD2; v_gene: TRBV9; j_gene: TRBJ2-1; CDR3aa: CASSGTMGLAVYNEQFF; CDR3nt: TGTGCCAGCAGCGGCACTATGGGACTAGCGGTATACAATGAGCAGTTCTTC
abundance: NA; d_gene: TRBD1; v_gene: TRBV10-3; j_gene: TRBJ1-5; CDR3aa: CAIRTGTGASVGQPQHF; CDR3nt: TGTGCCATCAGAACCGGGACAGGGGCTTCTGTAGGACAGCCCCAGCATTTT
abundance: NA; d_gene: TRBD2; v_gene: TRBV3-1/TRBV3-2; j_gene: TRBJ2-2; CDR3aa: CASSQVSGTSTGELFF; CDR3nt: TGTGCCAGCAGCCAAGTATCTGGGACTAGTACCGGGGAGCTGTTTTTT
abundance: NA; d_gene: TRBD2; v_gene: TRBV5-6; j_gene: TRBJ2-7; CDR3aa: CASSTGLAGPYEQYF; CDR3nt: TGTGCCAGCAGCACTGGACTAGCGGGGCCCTACGAGCAGTACTTC
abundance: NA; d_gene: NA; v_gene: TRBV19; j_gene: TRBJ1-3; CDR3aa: CASCKTDGSSGNTIYF; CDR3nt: TGTGCCAGTTGCAAAACGGACGGGAGCTCTGGAAACACCATATATTTT
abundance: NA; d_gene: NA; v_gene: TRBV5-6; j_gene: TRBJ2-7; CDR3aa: CASSLGAGRSYEQYF; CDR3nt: TGTGCCAGCAGCTTGGGGGCAGGCCGCTCCTACGAGCAGTACTTC
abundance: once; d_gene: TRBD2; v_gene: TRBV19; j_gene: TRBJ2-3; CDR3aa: CASSTIAGGDTQYF; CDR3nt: TGTGCCAGTAGTACGATAGCGGGAGGGGATACGCAGTATTTT
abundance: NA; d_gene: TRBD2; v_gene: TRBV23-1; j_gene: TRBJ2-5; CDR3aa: CASSPGTSGSKGEETQYF; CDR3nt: TGCGCCAGCAGTCCTGGGACTAGCGGGAGTAAGGGGGAAGAGACCCAGTACTTC
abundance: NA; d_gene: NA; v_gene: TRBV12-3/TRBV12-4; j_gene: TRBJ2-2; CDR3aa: CASRTLWPGELFF; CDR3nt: TGTGCCAGCCGCACCTTGTGGCCCGGGGAGCTGTTTTTT
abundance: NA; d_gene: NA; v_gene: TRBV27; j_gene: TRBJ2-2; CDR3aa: CASRRTRTGELFF; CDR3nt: TGTGCCAGCAGACGAACCCGGACCGGGGAGCTGTTTTTT
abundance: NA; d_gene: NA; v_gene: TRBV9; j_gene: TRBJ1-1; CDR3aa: CASSVGHTGREVAEAFF; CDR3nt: TGTGCCAGCAGCGTAGGCCACACAGGGCGTGAGGTCGCTGAAGCTTTCTTT
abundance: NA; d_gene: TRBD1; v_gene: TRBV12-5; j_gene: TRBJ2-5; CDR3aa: CASGSGGTGIETQYF; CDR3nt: TGTGCTAGTGGTTCTGGTGGGACAGGGATCGAGACCCAGTACTTC
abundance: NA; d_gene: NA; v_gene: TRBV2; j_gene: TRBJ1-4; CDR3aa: CASSVGRLKGVFF; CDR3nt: TGTGCCAGCAGTGTCGGCCGGTTGAAAGGGGTGTTTTTT
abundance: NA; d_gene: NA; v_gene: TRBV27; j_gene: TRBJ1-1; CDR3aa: CATGRGPPMNTEAFF; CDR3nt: TGTGCCACCGGGCGGGGGCCACCGATGAACACTGAAGCTTTCTTT
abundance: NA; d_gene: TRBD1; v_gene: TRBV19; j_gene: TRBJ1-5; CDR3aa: CASHQGQGNQPQHF; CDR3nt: TGTGCCAGTCATCAGGGACAGGGAAATCAGCCCCAGCATTTT
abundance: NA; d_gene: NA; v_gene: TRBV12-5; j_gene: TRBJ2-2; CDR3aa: CASGLTRDGYTGELFF; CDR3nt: TGTGCTAGTGGTTTGACGAGGGATGGGTACACCGGGGAGCTGTTTTTT
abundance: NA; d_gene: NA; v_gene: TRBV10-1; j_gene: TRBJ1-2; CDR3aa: CASSESRQVLAGGYTF; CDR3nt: TGCGCCAGCAGTGAGTCCAGGCAGGTCCTGGCGGGTGGCTACACCTTC
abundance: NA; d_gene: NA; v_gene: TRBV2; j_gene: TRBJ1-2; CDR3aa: CASSYDGRASYGYTF; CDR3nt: TGTGCCAGCAGTTATGACGGGAGGGCTAGCTATGGCTACACCTTC
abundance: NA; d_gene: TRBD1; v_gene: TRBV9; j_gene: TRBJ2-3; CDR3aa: CASSPYGTGNTDTQYF; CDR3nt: TGTGCCAGCAGCCCATACGGGACAGGGAACACAGATACGCAGTATTTT
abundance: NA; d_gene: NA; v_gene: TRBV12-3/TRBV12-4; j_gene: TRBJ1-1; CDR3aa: CASSLKGDTEAFF; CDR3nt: TGTGCCAGCAGTTTAAAGGGGGACACTGAAGCTTTCTTT
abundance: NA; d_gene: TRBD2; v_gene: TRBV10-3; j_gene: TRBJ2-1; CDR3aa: CAISEGLAPPYNEQFF; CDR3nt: TGTGCCATCAGTGAGGGACTAGCACCCCCCTACAATGAGCAGTTCTTC
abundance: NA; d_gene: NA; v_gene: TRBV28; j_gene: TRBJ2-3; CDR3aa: CASSLWSRGYAGLTTDTQYF; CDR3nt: TGTGCCAGCAGTTTATGGTCCCGTGGGTATGCGGGATTAACCACAGATACGCAGTATTTT
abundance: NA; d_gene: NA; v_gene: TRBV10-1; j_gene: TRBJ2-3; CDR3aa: CASSDSSGSTDTQYF; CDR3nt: TGCGCCAGCAGTGACTCGAGCGGGAGCACAGATACGCAGTATTTT
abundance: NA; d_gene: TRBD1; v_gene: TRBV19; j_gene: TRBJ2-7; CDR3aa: CASSDRTGSSYEQYF; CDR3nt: TGTGCCAGTAGTGACAGGACAGGTAGCTCCTACGAGCAGTACTTC
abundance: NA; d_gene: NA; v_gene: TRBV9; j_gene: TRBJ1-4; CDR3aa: CASSVGRGATNEKLFF; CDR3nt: TGTGCCAGCAGCGTAGGCCGCGGAGCAACTAATGAAAAACTGTTTTTT